This TCR beta chain emerged from a study of T cell responses to AZD1222 COVID-19 vaccine. Overall study results and limits: Seropositivity was recorded at baseline in only five to seven AZD1222 recipients. The study found vaccine-associated CD4 TCRs spanning spike, dominant at 160-218 and 743-854.

Here immunoSEQ multiplex PCR was the method, and the copy in TCRdb shows in-frame clones only, minus some. The table records 100,000 or so clones, 70% to 90% of them present only once. CDR1 and CDR2 (germline): SGDLS, YYNGEE. The CDR3 length is 17 residues. The V gene end was trimmed by 0 bases and the J gene end by 0 bases; junction bases not matched to a gene: 5. Comments on this clone: The antigen is not known.

This material consisted of peripheral blood, taken on day 0 of AZD1222 vaccination. This TCR was recovered from an adult in good health. The chain couples TRBV9 to TRBJ1-3; 8 bases match TRBD1. CDR3 amino acids: CASSVVPQGASGNTIYF. The CDR3 nucleotides read TGTGCCAGCAGCGTAGTACCCCAGGGGGCCTCTGGAAACACCATATATTTT.